This TCR beta chain appears in the sequencing data of a study of CD8 T cells in ankylosing spondylitis. Study conclusions and caveats: Ankylosing spondylitis blood seemed to carry a telltale TCR beta motif made of under ten highly homologous variants.

Scientists made TCR beta libraries using quantitative 5'-RACE with molecular barcodes. Using its own MiXCR run on the 5' RACE reads, TCRdb lists one record per CDR3 protein. Of about 130,000 distinct CDR3 sequences listed, just under 7.5% were seen once; the top ten hold under 15%. This clonotype was seen only a few times. As yet, its antigen is unknown. CDR1 and CDR2 (germline): LNHDA, SQIVND (reference sequence). Trimming cost V 7 bases and J 5 bases, with 11 bases left between them. The CDR3 consists of 13 residues. The chain employs TRBV19 and TRBJ2-2; D call uncertain. The receptor was isolated from a female donor with ankylosing spondylitis or in good health (not recorded which). The sequenced sample consisted of blood, either unsorted or a sorted T cell fraction (not recorded which). In DNA, the CDR3 is TGTGCCAGTACGCCCCGCGTGACCGGGGAGCTGTTTTTT. Protein: CASTPRVTGELFF. Full variable domain (remainder filled in from reference TRBV19 and TRBJ2-2): DGGITQSPKYLFRKEGQNVTLSCEQNLNHDAMYWYRQDPGQGLRLIYYSQIVNDFQKGDIAEGYSVSREKKESFPLTVTSAQKNPTAFYLCASTPRVTGELFFGEGSRLTVL.